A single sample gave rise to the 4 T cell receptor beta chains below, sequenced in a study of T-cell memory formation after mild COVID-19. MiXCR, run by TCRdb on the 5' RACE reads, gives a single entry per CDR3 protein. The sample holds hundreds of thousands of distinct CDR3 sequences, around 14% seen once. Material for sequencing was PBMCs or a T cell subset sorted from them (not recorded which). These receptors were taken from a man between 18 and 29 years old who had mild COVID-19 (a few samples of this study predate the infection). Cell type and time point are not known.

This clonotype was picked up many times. CDR3 residues: CASSSGGNKNTEAFF. CDR3 bases: TGTGCCAGCAGTTCAGGGGGTAACAAGAACACTGAAGCTTTCTTT. The chain joins TRBV6-5 to TRBJ1-1; 7 bases line up with TRBD1. The germline CDR1 and CDR2 sequences are MNHEY and SVGAGI. This CDR3 is 15 amino acids long. With 4 bases clipped from V and 1 base from J, the junction kept 6 bases outside the gene matches.

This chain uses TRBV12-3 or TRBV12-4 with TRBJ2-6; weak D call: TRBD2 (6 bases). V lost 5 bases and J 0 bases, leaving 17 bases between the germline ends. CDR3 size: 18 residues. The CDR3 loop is CASSSRGGASSGANVLTF. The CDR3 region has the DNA TGTGCCAGCAGTAGCCGCGGCGGGGCGAGCTCTGGGGCCAACGTCCTGACTTTC.

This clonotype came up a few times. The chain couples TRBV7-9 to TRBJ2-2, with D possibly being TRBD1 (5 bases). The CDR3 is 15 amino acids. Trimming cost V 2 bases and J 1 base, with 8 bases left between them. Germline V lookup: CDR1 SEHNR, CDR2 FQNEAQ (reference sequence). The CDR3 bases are TGTGCCAGCAGCTTACGACAGCAGAACACCGGGGAGCTGTTTTTT. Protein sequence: CASSLRQQNTGELFF.

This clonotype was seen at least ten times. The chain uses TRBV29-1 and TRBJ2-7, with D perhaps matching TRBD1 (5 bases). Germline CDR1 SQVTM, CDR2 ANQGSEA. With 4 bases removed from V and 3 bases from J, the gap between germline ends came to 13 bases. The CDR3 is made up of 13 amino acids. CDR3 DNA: TGCAGCGTTGCGCCAGGGATCAACTACGAGCAGTACTTC. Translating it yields CSVAPGINYEQYF.